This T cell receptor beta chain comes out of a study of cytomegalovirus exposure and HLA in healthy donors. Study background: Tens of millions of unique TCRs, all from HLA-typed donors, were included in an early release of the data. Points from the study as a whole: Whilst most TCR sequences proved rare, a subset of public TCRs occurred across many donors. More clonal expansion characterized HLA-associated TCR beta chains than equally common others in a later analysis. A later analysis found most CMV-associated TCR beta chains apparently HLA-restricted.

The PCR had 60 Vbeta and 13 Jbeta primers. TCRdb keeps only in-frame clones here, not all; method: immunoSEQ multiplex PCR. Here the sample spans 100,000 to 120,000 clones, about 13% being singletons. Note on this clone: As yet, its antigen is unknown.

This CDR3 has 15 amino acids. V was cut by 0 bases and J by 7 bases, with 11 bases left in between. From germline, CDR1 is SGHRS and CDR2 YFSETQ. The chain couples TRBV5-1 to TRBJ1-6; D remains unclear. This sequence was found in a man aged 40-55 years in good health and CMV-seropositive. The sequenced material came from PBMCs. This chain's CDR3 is CASSLAGVQNSPLHF. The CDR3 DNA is TGCGCCAGCAGCTTGGCCGGGGTCCAAAATTCACCCCTCCACTTT.